The 8 T cell receptor beta chains below come from one sample, sequenced in a study of regulatory T cells in long-lasting Graves disease. Arm-PCR of CDR3 regions and iRepertoire HTBI primers were the basis on which TCR beta libraries were built. TCRdb re-analysed the multiplex PCR reads in MiXCR, keeping a single row per CDR3 protein. In the table there are some 560,000 distinct CDR3 sequences, around 16% of which are singletons. The time point here: newly diagnosed GD, antithyroid drugs for less than 3 months. The TCR library was made from RNA that had been extracted from PBMCs in TRIzol. The same sample was also studied in work on T cells in Graves' hyperthyroidism and ophthalmopathy.

The input for sequencing was peripheral blood mononuclear cells (PBMCs), taken at new diagnosis, from a patient treated with antithyroid drugs. Receptor source: a woman aged 35 to 60 with Graves disease.

This clonotype turned up a few times. The gene calls are TRBV18 and TRBJ1-5; 8 nucleotides align to TRBD1. Germline CDR1 reads KGHSH; CDR2 reads LQKENI. This CDR3 contains 17 residues. J was trimmed by 0 bases and V by 2 bases; bases with no gene match: 6. The CDR3 nucleotides are TGTGCCAGCTCACCAGGGACAGGCTCCCATAGCAATCAGCCCCAGCATTTT. This gives the protein CASSPGTGSHSNQPQHF.

This clonotype has at least ten counts. V gene TRBV7-9 combines with J gene TRBJ2-3; TRBD2 might be the D (6 bases). The CDR3 covers 15 residues. V lost 5 bases and J lost 6, with 18 bases in between. Germline CDR1 and CDR2: SEHNR and FQNEAQ (reference sequence). The CDR3, as DNA: TGTGCCAGCAGCATGATCGGGGAGGTATGGGATACGCAGTATTTT. Protein product: CASSMIGEVWDTQYF.

This clonotype occurred a few times. This rearrangement joins TRBV5-8 to TRBJ1-2; D is unresolved. V dropped 5 bases and J dropped 8 bases, with 10 bases sitting between them. The V gene's germline CDR1 is SGHTS and CDR2 YDEGEE. This CDR3 has 11 residues. In DNA form, the CDR3 reads TGTGCCAGCAGAACCGGACCAGGCTACACCTTC. Residues: CASRTGPGYTF. The entire variable domain, with the rest obtained from reference TRBV5-8 and TRBJ1-2, is as follows: EAGVTQSPTHLIKTRGQQATLRCSPISGHTSVYWYQQALGLGLQFLLWYDEGEERNRGNFPPRFSGRQFPNYSSELNVNALELEDSALYLCASRTGPGYTFGSGTRLTVV.

This clonotype has a count of ten or more. The chain joins TRBV3-1 to TRBJ1-1; the D is unclear. CDR1 is LGHDT, CDR2 YNNKEL, per germline (reference sequence). The CDR3 is made up of 16 amino acids. V lost 3 bases, J lost 5 bases, and 19 bases lay in between. This chain's CDR3 is CASSQDRLTGRTEAFF. The DNA for the CDR3 is TGTGCCAGCAGCCAGGACCGTCTGACCGGGCGGACTGAAGCTTTCTTT.

The chain recombines TRBV6-2 or TRBV6-3 with TRBJ1-2; D not resolved. CDR1 is MNHEY and CDR2 is SVGEGT in the germline V gene. There are 13 residues in the CDR3. The V end was cut by 7 bases, the J end by 4 bases, with 13 bases between. The CDR3 reads CASTTERGYGYTF. The CDR3 region has the DNA TGTGCCAGCACCACGGAGCGGGGCTATGGCTACACCTTC.

The V and J genes are TRBV18 and TRBJ2-5; D is unresolved. The CDR3 extends over 18 amino acids. Trimming took 7 bases from V and 5 from J, leaving 29 bases between them. The germline V gene encodes CDR1 KGHSH and CDR2 LQKENI. CDR3 nucleotides: TGTGCCAGCTTCCCCACAAATCACCGTAGCCGAGACCGGGAGACCCAGTACTTC. Amino acids: CASFPTNHRSRDRETQYF.

V is TRBV6-2 or TRBV6-3 and J is TRBJ2-1; TRBD2 might be the D (5 bases). The CDR3 loop spans 14 amino acids. The germline V and J ends were trimmed by 10 bases and 3 bases, with 16 bases remaining between them. Germline V gene sequence: CDR1 MNHEY, CDR2 SVGEGT. CDR3 loop: CATGEADFYNEQFF. In DNA form, the CDR3 reads TGTGCCACCGGGGAAGCGGACTTCTACAATGAGCAGTTCTTC.

This clonotype appeared many times. The chain combines TRBV20-1 with TRBJ1-2, with TRBD1 identical over 8 bases. This CDR3 has 14 residues. Trimming took 6 bases from V and 4 from J; bases not matched to a gene: 10. Germline V gene lookup returns CDR1 DFQATT and CDR2 SNEGSKA (reference sequence). The CDR3 reads CSAITRTGSYGYTF. The CDR3 bases are TGCAGTGCCATCACCCGGACAGGGAGCTATGGCTACACCTTC.